The 17 T cell receptor beta chains below were found in one sample sequenced in a study of T cells in localized non-small cell lung cancer. The protocol was immunoSEQ multiplex PCR, while the TCRdb copy is restricted to in-frame clones and leaves out a portion. This sample has about 82,000 clones, with around 80% found just once. This specimen consisted of PBMCs, obtained before any cancer treatment. The receptors derive from a man between 40 and 75 years old with stage II squamous cell lung carcinoma.

The rearrangement links TRBV11-2 to TRBJ2-5; D is perhaps TRBD2 (7 bases). Germline values: CDR1 SGHAT, CDR2 FQNNGV. Trimming removed 3 bases from V and 5 bases from J, with 13 bases in between. The CDR3 has 14 residues. The CDR3 region is CASSLWGGRETQYF. DNA for the CDR3: TGTGCCAGCAGCTTGTGGGGGGGCCGCGAGACCCAGTACTTC. Together with reference TRBV11-2 and TRBJ2-5, the CDR3 gives the full variable domain: EAGVAQSPRYKIIEKRQSVAFWCNPISGHATLYWYQQILGQGPKLLIQFQNNGVVDDSQLPKDRFSAERLKGVDSTLKIQPAKLEDSAVYLCASSLWGGRETQYFGPGTRLLVL.

This clone was seen just once. V usage is TRBV5-1 and J usage is TRBJ1-1; D gene uncertain. Germline V CDR1 and CDR2: SGHRS, YFSETQ. V gave up 2 bases and J gave up 5 bases, with 13 bases separating them. CDR3 length: 14 amino acids. The CDR3 coding sequence is TGCGCCAGCAGCTTTGACGACCGTTGGACTGAAGCTTTCTTT. Translation: CASSFDDRWTEAFF.

The rearrangement joins TRBV5-6 to TRBJ1-1, with D possibly TRBD1 on 5 matching bases. V lost 0 bases to trimming and J lost 0 bases, with 9 bases between them. Germline assignment: CDR1 SGHDT and CDR2 YYEEEE. This CDR3 region has 15 residues. CDR3 nucleotide sequence: TGTGCCAGCAGCTTGGAACGGACATTGAACACTGAAGCTTTCTTT. It codes for CASSLERTLNTEAFF.

This chain joins TRBV6-5 and TRBJ2-7; TRBD1 might be the D (6 bases). Trimming cost V 5 bases and J 3 bases, with 14 bases left between them. The CDR3 length is 14 residues. Per germline, CDR1 MNHEY and CDR2 SVGAGI. This CDR3 reads CASSPYQGLYEQYF. CDR3 bases: TGTGCCAGCAGTCCTTACCAGGGGCTCTACGAGCAGTACTTC.

This chain connects TRBV7-9 to TRBJ2-6; D gene unclear. The V gene lost 9 bases and the J gene lost 4 bases, with 4 bases spanning the gap. This CDR3 has 11 amino acids. Germline values: CDR1 SEHNR, CDR2 FQNEAQ (reference sequence). The DNA of the CDR3 is TGTGCCAGTAAAGGGGCCAACGTCCTGACTTTC. Encoded protein: CASKGANVLTF.

The chain uses TRBV7-6 and TRBJ2-2; D not resolved. The CDR3 totals 17 residues. The germline V gene has CDR1 SGHVS and CDR2 FNYEAQ. V dropped 1 base and J dropped 1 base, with 13 bases sitting between them. The DNA of the CDR3 is TGTGCCAGCAGCTTAGAAGTGACGAGGAGGAACACCGGGGAGCTGTTTTTT. Protein: CASSLEVTRRNTGELFF.

This clone was counted a few times. Here the CDR3 reads CASSQDNQAALFF. Written as DNA, the CDR3 is TGTGCCAGCAGCCAAGATAATCAGGCAGCACTGTTTTTT. This chain uses TRBV4-2 with TRBJ1-4; D is unclear. The CDR3 loop spans 13 amino acids. Germline V gives CDR1 LGHNA, CDR2 YNFKEQ. The V and J ends lost 0 bases and 13 bases respectively, with 12 bases between them.

The chain couples TRBV29-1 to TRBJ2-1; the match to TRBD2 covers 13 bases. The V and J ends lost 7 bases and 0 bases, in that order; junction bases with no gene match: 6. This CDR3 is built from 16 residues. Germline assignment: CDR1 SQVTM and CDR2 ANQGSEA. CDR3: CSGRTSGRLSYNEQFF. The CDR3 region has the DNA TGCAGCGGCAGGACTAGCGGGAGACTCTCCTACAATGAGCAGTTCTTC.

The V gene is TRBV5-1, the J gene TRBJ1-2, with unresolved D. V gave up 7 bases and J gave up 0 bases, with 16 bases separating them. The CDR3 totals 15 residues. In germline, CDR1 is SGHRS, CDR2 YFSETQ. DNA of the CDR3: TGCGCCAGCCTGCCGGGTGGCGGTTCTAACTATGGCTACACCTTC. Its translation: CASLPGGGSNYGYTF.

This chain joins TRBV4-3 and TRBJ2-5, with TRBD2 matching 9 bases. Looked up from germline, CDR1 is LGHNA and CDR2 is YSLEER. V lost 2 bases and J lost 5; bases outside the gene matches: 9. This CDR3 is 16 amino acids long. Here the CDR3 reads CASSQTAAGGPETQYF. DNA of the CDR3: TGCGCCAGCAGCCAAACGGCTGCGGGGGGGCCGGAGACCCAGTACTTC.

This clone was observed a few times. The chain combines TRBV7-2 with TRBJ1-4; D is ambiguous. CDR3 size: 12 residues. V dropped 5 bases and J dropped 10 bases, with 11 bases sitting between them. The germline V gene has CDR1 SGHTA and CDR2 FQGNSA. In nucleotides, the CDR3 is TGTGCCAGCAGCCCCGGGCTTGGAAAACTGTTTTTT. Its protein is CASSPGLGKLFF.

V and J are TRBV2 and TRBJ2-7, with TRBD1 matching over 8 bases. CDR1 and CDR2 (germline): SNHLY, FYNNEI. This CDR3 spans 18 amino acids. J gave up 6 bases and V 6 bases, and 22 bases lay outside the gene matches. CDR3 protein: CASRLPGQDLPVTFEQYF. Here the CDR3 DNA reads TGTGCCAGCAGGCTCCCGGGACAGGACCTTCCGGTGACGTTCGAGCAGTACTTC.

The gene calls are TRBV7-3 and TRBJ2-5; no clear D gene. Trimming took 2 bases from V and 2 from J, leaving 12 bases between them. Looked up from germline, CDR1 is SGHTA and CDR2 is FQGTGA. The CDR3 runs 15 residues. The CDR3 bases are TGTGCCAGCAGCTTAGGTCCAGGCCCACAAGAGACCCAGTACTTC. This encodes CASSLGPGPQETQYF.

The rearrangement uses TRBV5-1 and TRBJ2-1, with 7 bases that match TRBD1. The CDR3 has 14 amino acids. From germline, CDR1 is SGHRS and CDR2 YFSETQ. J gave up 6 bases and V 0 bases, and 3 bases lay outside the gene matches. CDR3 nucleotide sequence: TGCGCCAGCAGCTTGGCCAACAGGGGCAATGAGCAGTTCTTC. It yields the protein CASSLANRGNEQFF. The full variable domain, completed using reference TRBV5-1 and TRBJ2-1, is KAGVTQTPRYLIKTRGQQVTLSCSPISGHRSVSWYQQTPGQGLQFLFEYFSETQRNKGNFPGRFSGRQFSNSRSEMNVSTLELGDSALYLCASSLANRGNEQFFGPGTRLTVL.

The chain recombines TRBV30 with TRBJ2-2; D may correspond to TRBD1 or TRBD2 (6 bases each). Per the germline V gene, CDR1 is GTSNPN and CDR2 is SVGIG (reference sequence). The CDR3 has 16 amino acids. Trimming took off 2 bases at V and 4 bases at J, with 17 bases between the two ends. The CDR3 loop is CAWSPRGHSSTGELFF. DNA of the CDR3: TGTGCCTGGAGTCCCCGGGGGCACTCGAGCACCGGGGAGCTGTTTTTT.

This chain uses TRBV5-1 with TRBJ2-7; D not certain. From germline, CDR1 is SGHRS and CDR2 YFSETQ. This CDR3 has 14 amino acids. The V end lost 0 bases, the J end lost 3 bases, and 10 bases lay between the germline ends. The CDR3 DNA reads TGCGCCAGCAGCTTGGAAAGTTCCTACTACGAGCAGTACTTC. Its translation: CASSLESSYYEQYF. The whole variable domain, remainder taken from reference TRBV5-1 and TRBJ2-7, is KAGVTQTPRYLIKTRGQQVTLSCSPISGHRSVSWYQQTPGQGLQFLFEYFSETQRNKGNFPGRFSGRQFSNSRSEMNVSTLELGDSALYLCASSLESSYYEQYFGPGTRLTVT.

This rearrangement joins TRBV11-2 to TRBJ2-7; 13 bases align to TRBD2. CDR3 length: 15 residues. Trimming removed 5 bases from V and 3 bases from J; junction bases left unmatched: 4. CDR1 is SGHAT, CDR2 FQNNGV, per germline. DNA for the CDR3: TGTGCCAGCAGCCCGACTAGCGGGGGGTACTACGAGCAGTACTTC. Translation: CASSPTSGGYYEQYF. Full variable domain (missing parts from reference TRBV11-2 and TRBJ2-7): EAGVAQSPRYKIIEKRQSVAFWCNPISGHATLYWYQQILGQGPKLLIQFQNNGVVDDSQLPKDRFSAERLKGVDSTLKIQPAKLEDSAVYLCASSPTSGGYYEQYFGPGTRLTVT.